The 19 T cell receptor beta chains listed next were all sequenced from one sample in a study of blood T cell repertoires in COVID-19. The repertoire was sequenced with immunoSEQ multiplex PCR; TCRdb's copy has only in-frame clones and lacks some. The sample has around 180,000 clones, more than 70% seen once. Sequenced input: peripheral blood. These receptors were collected from a woman aged 25 to 39 with acute or convalescent COVID-19.

This chain connects TRBV5-1 to TRBJ2-3, with D possibly matching TRBD1 (6 bases). The CDR3 length is 13 residues. From germline, CDR1 is SGHRS and CDR2 YFSETQ. V lost 6 bases and J 2 bases, leaving 10 bases between the germline ends. In DNA, the CDR3 is TGCGCCAGCAACCGGGACACCACAGATACGCAGTATTTT. Its protein product is CASNRDTTDTQYF. The full variable domain, with the rest looked up from reference TRBV5-1 and TRBJ2-3, is KAGVTQTPRYLIKTRGQQVTLSCSPISGHRSVSWYQQTPGQGLQFLFEYFSETQRNKGNFPGRFSGRQFSNSRSEMNVSTLELGDSALYLCASNRDTTDTQYFGPGTRLTVL.

The chain links TRBV19 to TRBJ1-5; possible D gene TRBD1, 5 bases. Trimming stripped 5 bases from V and 4 bases from J, with 12 bases between. This CDR3 has 14 residues. In germline, CDR1 is LNHDA, CDR2 SQIVND (reference sequence). CDR3 residues: CASSGRALNQPQHF. The CDR3 region has the DNA TGTGCCAGTAGTGGCAGGGCCCTAAATCAGCCCCAGCATTTT.

The V gene is TRBV7-2, the J gene TRBJ2-3; 7 bases match TRBD2. The CDR3 totals 15 residues. V lost 1 base and J lost 6; bases outside the gene matches: 7. Germline CDR1 and CDR2: SGHTA and FQGNSA. The chain's CDR3 is CASSLVSGGRDTQYF. CDR3 nucleotide sequence: TGTGCCAGCAGCTTAGTTTCGGGAGGCAGGGATACGCAGTATTTT. The complete variable domain, with remaining parts taken from reference TRBV7-2 and TRBJ2-3, reads GAGVSQSPSNKVTEKGKDVELRCDPISGHTALYWYRQSLGQGLEFLIYFQGNSAPDKSGLPSDRFSAERTGGSVSTLTIQRTQQEDSAVYLCASSLVSGGRDTQYFGPGTRLTVL.

The rearrangement uses TRBV3-1 (or the pseudogene TRBV3-2) and TRBJ2-7, with D perhaps TRBD1 (5 bases). Trimming cost V 4 bases and J 4 bases, with 11 bases left between them. Germline CDR1 is LGHDT and CDR2 is YNNKEL (reference sequence). The CDR3 is 13 amino acids. CDR3 protein: CASSPHAGYEQYF. The CDR3 DNA is TGTGCCAGCAGCCCCCACGCAGGGTACGAGCAGTACTTC.

This chain connects TRBV28 to TRBJ1-2; TRBD1 might be the D (5 bases). Germline V gene data show CDR1 as MDHEN and CDR2 as SYDVKM. The CDR3 runs to 14 residues. V lost 3 bases, J lost 4 bases, and 12 bases lay in between. The CDR3 is CASSFRGTGYGYTF. The CDR3 nucleotides read TGTGCCAGCAGTTTTAGGGGAACGGGCTATGGCTACACCTTC.

The V and J genes are TRBV6-6 and TRBJ1-5; D might be TRBD1 (6 bases). The CDR3 totals 15 residues. The germline V gene encodes CDR1 MNHNY and CDR2 SVGAGI (reference sequence). V was trimmed by 6 bases and J by 2 bases, leaving 14 bases between them. The CDR3 DNA sequence: TGTGCCAGCAGGAGAGCAGGGGAGCGCAATCAGCCCCAGCATTTT. It specifies CASRRAGERNQPQHF.

V and J are TRBV5-1 and TRBJ1-1; D is unclear. Trimming left V 2 bases short and J 1 base short, with 9 bases between. The CDR3 is 14 residues long. CDR1 is SGHRS and CDR2 is YFSETQ in the germline V gene. The CDR3 here is CASSFHGGNTEAFF. CDR3 DNA sequence: TGCGCCAGCAGCTTCCATGGAGGGAACACTGAAGCTTTCTTT.

The rearrangement links TRBV4-1 to TRBJ2-5; D possibly corresponds to TRBD2 (6 bases). The CDR3 sequence is 14 residues long. Trimming removed 2 bases from V and 5 bases from J, with 12 bases in between. CDR1 and CDR2 (germline): MGHRA, YSYEKL. The CDR3 region has the DNA TGCGCCAGCAGCCAAATGACTAGTTGGGAGACCCAGTACTTC. This sequence encodes CASSQMTSWETQYF.

The rearrangement links TRBV5-1 to TRBJ2-5; D not certain. This CDR3 is 13 amino acids long. Trimming removed 3 bases from V and 4 bases from J, with 10 bases in between. Germline lookup yields CDR1 SGHRS and CDR2 YFSETQ. CDR3 DNA sequence: TGCGCCAGCAGCTACTTGGAGTTAGAGACCCAGTACTTC. Its translation: CASSYLELETQYF. Complete variable domain (other parts from reference TRBV5-1 and TRBJ2-5): KAGVTQTPRYLIKTRGQQVTLSCSPISGHRSVSWYQQTPGQGLQFLFEYFSETQRNKGNFPGRFSGRQFSNSRSEMNVSTLELGDSALYLCASSYLELETQYFGPGTRLLVL.

This clone was seen only once. The V gene is TRBV27, the J gene TRBJ1-6; D gene uncertain. Trimming took 7 bases from V and 6 from J, leaving 10 bases between them. Germline CDR1 and CDR2: MNHEY and SMNVEV (reference sequence). This CDR3 has 13 amino acids. CDR3 sequence reads: CASNGTVNSPLHF. The CDR3, as DNA: TGTGCCAGCAATGGAACAGTTAATTCACCCCTCCACTTT.

The genes are TRBV6-5 and TRBJ2-2; no clear D gene. V lost 0 bases to trimming and J lost 1 base, with 3 bases between them. The germline CDR1 and CDR2 sequences are MNHEY and SVGAGI. The CDR3 sequence is 14 residues long. CDR3 in amino acids: CASSYSRNTGELFF. DNA for the CDR3: TGTGCCAGCAGTTACTCCCGGAACACCGGGGAGCTGTTTTTT.

The chain couples TRBV6-5 to TRBJ2-5; maybe TRBD2 (6 bases). Trimming took 6 bases from V and 5 from J, leaving 13 bases between them. CDR1 MNHEY and CDR2 SVGAGI come from the germline V gene. The CDR3 sequence is 13 residues long. The CDR3 protein is CASSGGRGETQYF. The CDR3 DNA sequence: TGTGCCAGCAGCGGGGGTCGGGGGGAGACCCAGTACTTC.

This rearrangement joins TRBV5-1 to TRBJ2-7; 8 nucleotides match TRBD2. The CDR3 extends over 15 amino acids. Losses at the gene ends were 4 bases for V and 7 bases for J; bases not matched to a gene: 13. CDR1 SGHRS and CDR2 YFSETQ come from the germline V gene. The CDR3 DNA reads TGCGCCAGCAGCGCTTTAGCGGGGAGTTATTGGGAGCAGTACTTC. It specifies CASSALAGSYWEQYF.

Comment on this clone: The sample contains more than one DNA sequence encoding this CDR3. The chain employs TRBV28 and TRBJ1-2; D call uncertain. Germline V gene data show CDR1 as MDHEN and CDR2 as SYDVKM. Trimming took off 2 bases at V and 4 bases at J, with 5 bases between the two ends. The CDR3 loop spans 12 amino acids. The chain's CDR3 is CASSLRGYGYTF. In DNA form, the CDR3 reads TGTGCCAGCAGTTTAAGAGGCTATGGCTACACCTTC.

This chain joins TRBV28 and TRBJ2-5; D remains ambiguous. Germline lookup yields CDR1 MDHEN and CDR2 SYDVKM. V gave up 2 bases and J gave up 2 bases, with 9 bases separating them. The CDR3 extends over 14 amino acids. CDR3: CASSLAVTQETQYF. The CDR3 nucleotides read TGTGCCAGCAGTTTAGCGGTCACTCAAGAGACCCAGTACTTC.

The chain carries TRBV5-6 and TRBJ2-3; 13 nucleotides match TRBD2. The CDR3 is 15 residues long. The germline gives CDR1 SGHDT, CDR2 YYEEEE. Trimming at V came to 4 bases and at J to 1 base, leaving 0 bases not matched to a gene. Here the CDR3 DNA reads TGTGCCAGCAGCGGACTAGCGGGAGGCACAGATACGCAGTATTTT. Its translation is CASSGLAGGTDTQYF. Supplemented by reference TRBV5-6 and TRBJ2-3, the full variable domain reads DAGVTQSPTHLIKTRGQQVTLRCSPKSGHDTVSWYQQALGQGPQFIFQYYEEEERQRGNFPDRFSGHQFPNYSSELNVNALLLGDSALYLCASSGLAGGTDTQYFGPGTRLTVL.

The chain joins TRBV13 to TRBJ1-1, with 9 bases lining up with TRBD1. The V gene end was trimmed by 3 bases and the J gene end by 3 bases; junction bases not matched to a gene: 8. The germline gives CDR1 PRHDT, CDR2 FYEKMQ (reference sequence). The CDR3 is 16 residues long. The CDR3 region is CASSFSGTGLYTEAFF. For the CDR3, the DNA is TGTGCCAGCAGCTTCTCCGGGACAGGGCTGTACACTGAAGCTTTCTTT. Full variable domain (remainder filled in from reference TRBV13 and TRBJ1-1): AAGVIQSPRHLIKEKRETATLKCYPIPRHDTVYWYQQGPGQDPQFLISFYEKMQSDKGSIPDRFSAQQFSDYHSELNMSSLELGDSALYFCASSFSGTGLYTEAFFGQGTRLTVV.

This clone was detected once. The chain is built from TRBV5-1 and TRBJ2-5; 14 bases are a match to TRBD2. The germline CDR1 and CDR2 sequences are SGHRS and YFSETQ. With V trimmed by 0 bases and J by 2 bases, 3 bases remained unmatched. The CDR3 is made up of 17 amino acids. The CDR3 sequence: CASSLAGTSGSQETQYF. For the CDR3, the DNA is TGCGCCAGCAGCTTGGCGGGGACTAGCGGGAGTCAAGAGACCCAGTACTTC.

The chain employs TRBV18 and TRBJ1-3, with a weak D call TRBD1 (5 bases). Per the germline V gene, CDR1 is KGHSH and CDR2 is LQKENI. V lost 3 bases and J 2 bases, leaving 17 bases between the germline ends. This CDR3 region has 17 residues. The CDR3 spells CASSPLGGLNPGNTIYF. The CDR3 region has the DNA TGTGCCAGCTCACCTCTCGGGGGGTTAAACCCTGGAAACACCATATATTTT. The full variable domain, with the rest looked up from reference TRBV18 and TRBJ1-3, is NAGVMQNPRHLVRRRGQEARLRCSPMKGHSHVYWYRQLPEEGLKFMVYLQKENIIDESGMPKERFSAEFPKEGPSILRIQQVVRGDSAAYFCASSPLGGLNPGNTIYFGEGSWLTVV.